Only a few counts were recorded for the clone carrying this T cell receptor (beta chain). With 1 base removed from V and 2 bases from J, the gap between germline ends came to 11 bases. The CDR3 spans 15 residues. Germline-derived CDR1 and CDR2 are SGHDN and FVKESK. This sample stems from a study of preoperative IRX-2 immunotherapy in early breast cancer. Profiled with immunoSEQ multiplex PCR; TCRdb holds only in-frame clones, not every one. The repertoire holds around 3,700 clones, approximately 71% seen once, with roughly 12% in the top ten. Specified treatment: preoperative locoregional IRX-2 cytokine immunotherapy.

The rearrangement joins TRBV14 to TRBJ1-2; D is possibly TRBD1 (5 bases). This material consisted of tumor tissue, taken after IRX-2 immunotherapy. The sequence was obtained from a human donor with breast cancer. CDR3: CASSQGAGTNYGYTF. The DNA of the CDR3 is TGTGCCAGCAGCCAAGGAGCAGGGACGAACTATGGCTACACCTTC.